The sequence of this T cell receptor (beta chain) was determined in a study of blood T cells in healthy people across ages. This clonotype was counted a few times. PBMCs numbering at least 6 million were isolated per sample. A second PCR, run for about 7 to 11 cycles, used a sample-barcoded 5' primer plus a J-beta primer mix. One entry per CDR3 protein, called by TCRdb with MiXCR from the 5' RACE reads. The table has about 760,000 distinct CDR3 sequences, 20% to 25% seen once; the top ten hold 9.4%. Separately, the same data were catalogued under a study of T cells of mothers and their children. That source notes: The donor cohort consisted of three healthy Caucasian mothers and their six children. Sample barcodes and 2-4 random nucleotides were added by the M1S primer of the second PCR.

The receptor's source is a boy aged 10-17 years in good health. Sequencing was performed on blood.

The CDR3 DNA reads TGTGCCAGCAGCCCTCACGGCGACGATACTTCCTACGAGCAGTACTTC. Translated, it gives CASSPHGDDTSYEQYF. The chain has TRBV9 and TRBJ2-7; no reliable D call. The CDR3 has 16 residues. Germline V CDR1 and CDR2: SGDLS, YYNGEE. Trimming shortened V by 4 bases and J by 1 base, and 18 bases separated the two germline ends.